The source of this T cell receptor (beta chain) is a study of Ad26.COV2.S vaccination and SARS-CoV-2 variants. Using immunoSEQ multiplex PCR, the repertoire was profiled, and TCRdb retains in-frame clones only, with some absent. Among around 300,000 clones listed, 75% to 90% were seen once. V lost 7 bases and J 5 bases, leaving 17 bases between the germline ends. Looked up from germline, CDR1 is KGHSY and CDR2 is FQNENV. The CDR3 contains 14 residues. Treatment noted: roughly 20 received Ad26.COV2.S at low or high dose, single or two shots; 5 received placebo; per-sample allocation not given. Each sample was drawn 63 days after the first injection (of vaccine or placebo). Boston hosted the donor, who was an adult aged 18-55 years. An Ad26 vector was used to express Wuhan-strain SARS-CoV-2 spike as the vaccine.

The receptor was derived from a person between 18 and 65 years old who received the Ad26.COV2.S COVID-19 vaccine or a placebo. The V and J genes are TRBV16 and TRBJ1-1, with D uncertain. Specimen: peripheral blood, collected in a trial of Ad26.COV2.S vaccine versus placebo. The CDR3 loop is CASMYRQGRTEAFF. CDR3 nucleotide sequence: TGTGCCAGCATGTATAGGCAAGGGAGGACTGAAGCTTTCTTT.